This T cell receptor (beta chain) was recovered during a study of blood T cell repertoires in COVID-19. For the study at large: From T cells, B-cell-depleted T cells, or PBMCs came the material, which was cDNA or gDNA.

Participant ages covered about 18 to 89 years across about two dozen US areas. The assay was immunoSEQ multiplex PCR, and TCRdb's table has in-frame clones only and misses some. In the table there are under 250,000 clones, 82% of which are singletons. Between the trimmed V and J ends, which lost 0 bases and 5 bases, there was a span of 8 bases. CDR3 length: 14 residues. CDR1 and CDR2 (germline): SGHDT, YYEEEE. The sequence came from an older woman who had recovered from COVID-19. The J gene is TRBJ1-4, the V gene TRBV5-6, with unresolved D. The sample consisted of PBMCs or T cells enriched from blood (not recorded which). The CDR3 here is CASSLATVNEKLFF. Here the CDR3 DNA reads TGTGCCAGCAGCTTGGCAACTGTCAATGAAAAACTGTTTTTT.